These 2 T cell receptor beta chains were all obtained from the same sample, sequenced in a study of a mutant IDH1 vaccine in newly diagnosed glioma (dated by TCRdb to 2020 to 2023). The antigens these receptors bind are not known. Libraries came from the immunoSEQ multiplex PCR assay. The table comes from immuneACCESS by way of TCRdb, which keeps in-frame sequences with V and J called. Part of the clones is missing from these tables; in studies checked, under half for an unresolved V gene and the rest for unknown reasons. The sample table holds approximately 30,000 clones, of which almost 80% were seen once. Roughly 8.8% of the sample belongs to the ten largest clones. The time point tag for this specimen amounts to: week 35, safety follow-up. Every vaccine dose consisted of 300 ug of a 20-mer mutant IDH1 peptide in Montanide, administered subcutaneously together with topical imiquimod. Sequenced material: PBMCs, taken from a glioma patient whose treatment included an IDH1 peptide vaccine. The receptors here all came from a woman in her twenties or thirties with glioma. Some clones in this sample may be carry-over from other donors' samples.

The chain uses TRBV27 and TRBJ1-2, with a weak D call TRBD1 (5 bases). Trimming removed 7 bases at V and 6 bases at J, with 9 bases between. The CDR3 runs 11 residues. CDR1 is MNHEY, CDR2 SMNVEV, per germline (reference sequence). CDR3 nucleotide sequence: TGTGCCAGCAAAAAGGGGCATGGCTACACCTTC. Amino acid sequence: CASKKGHGYTF.

The chain couples TRBV10-3 to TRBJ2-3, with 9 bases fitting TRBD2. The CDR3 is made up of 14 amino acids. Germline trimming cut 7 bases from V and 3 bases from J; bases unmatched to any gene: 5. CDR1 and CDR2 from the germline V gene are ENHRY and SYGVKD. The chain's CDR3 is CAINSGSLTDTQYF. CDR3 nucleotide sequence: TGTGCCATCAATAGCGGGAGTCTTACAGATACGCAGTATTTT.